These T cell receptor beta chains were read from a single sample in a study of chemoradiotherapy in HPV16-positive cancers. Assay: immunoSEQ multiplex PCR; the TCRdb copy retains only in-frame clones and omits some. The sample contains 25,000 to 40,000 clones, around 88% of which appear only once. Sequenced material: blood, taken from a patient who underwent chemoradiotherapy. The receptors here all came from a human donor with HPV-associated anogenital cancer. The CDR3 runs from the conserved cysteine through the conserved F or W. The D gene is left open where the match is weak. The size of a clone is reported for some rows only, either as once, few or many, or as a class for expanded clones.

abundance,j_gene,v_gene,d_gene,CDR3nt,CDR3aa
-,TRBJ1-1,TRBV27,-,TGTGCCAGCAGTCCTTTAGCAGGATATACACCTGAAGCTTTCTTT,CASSPLAGYTPEAFF
-,TRBJ2-2,TRBV5-4,-,TGTGCCAGCAGCTTGGGCAGGCCGTCCTTGAACACCGGGGAGCTGTTTTTT,CASSLGRPSLNTGELFF
-,TRBJ2-1,TRBV2,-,TGTGCCAGCACCTTTACCGTGGACAGTAAGCAGTTCTTC,CASTFTVDSKQFF
-,TRBJ2-2,TRBV7-9,TRBD2,TGTGCCAGCAGTCCAGCGGGAGGGCCGCGCGCCGGGGAGCTGTTTTTT,CASSPAGGPRAGELFF
-,TRBJ1-2,TRBV6-1,-,TGTGCCAGCAGCGCCGCGATTTATGATGGCTACACCTTC,CASSAAIYDGYTF
-,TRBJ1-3,TRBV28,-,TGTGCCAGCAGCAAACAACAGGGTAGCATTGGAAACACCATATATTTT,CASSKQQGSIGNTIYF
-,TRBJ2-1,TRBV5-4,TRBD1,TGTGCCAGCAGCTCGACAGGACAGGGTACCTTAGGAAAGCAGTTCTTC,CASSSTGQGTLGKQFF
-,TRBJ2-1,TRBV28,TRBD2,TGTGCCAGCAGTTCAAGGACTAGCGGGGGATCTCTCAATGAGCAGTTCTTC,CASSSRTSGGSLNEQFF
-,TRBJ2-6,TRBV7-7,-,TGTGCCAGCAGCCCCTACGCACAAAGTCGGGCCAACGTCCTGACTTTC,CASSPYAQSRANVLTF
-,TRBJ1-5,TRBV28,TRBD1,TGTGCCAGCAGTATTAGAGGACAGGGTTTCTATCAGCCCCAGCATTTT,CASSIRGQGFYQPQHF
few,TRBJ2-7,TRBV6-5,-,TGTGCCAGCAGTTACTCGGGTCTAGCCGAGCAGTACTTC,CASSYSGLAEQYF
-,TRBJ2-5,TRBV5-1,-,TGCGCCAGCAGCTTGGGGACCGGGACTGAGGGGGAGACCCAGTACTTC,CASSLGTGTEGETQYF
-,TRBJ1-2,TRBV5-5,-,TGTGCCAGCAGCTCTATACTAGGAACCTATGGCTACACCTTC,CASSSILGTYGYTF
-,TRBJ2-7,TRBV19,TRBD1,TGTGCCAGTAGACCCGGGACAGGGATAGGCGAGCAGTACTTC,CASRPGTGIGEQYF
-,TRBJ2-7,TRBV5-1,-,TGCGCCAGCATGAGGGATAACGAGCAGTACTTC,CASMRDNEQYF
-,TRBJ2-1,TRBV27,-,TGTGCCAGCACTATCTCGGGGGGCATCAGAGATGAGCAGTTCTTC,CASTISGGIRDEQFF
-,TRBJ2-2,TRBV28,-,TGTGCCAGCCTAAAAGGGTCGAACACCGGGGAGCTGTTTTTT,CASLKGSNTGELFF
-,TRBJ1-2,TRBV19,-,TGTGCCAGTAGTTGGGGGGCGAATGACTACACCTTC,CASSWGANDYTF
-,TRBJ2-2,TRBV4-1,-,TGCGCCAGCAGCCAAGGAGGTTGGGTCGACCCCGGGGAGCTGTTTTTT,CASSQGGWVDPGELFF
-,TRBJ2-7,TRBV6-6,TRBD1,TGTGCCACCACCCCGGGACAGTCCTACGAGCAGTACTTC,CATTPGQSYEQYF
-,TRBJ1-2,TRBV11-1,TRBD1,TGTGCCAGCAGCCCGCCGGGGACAGGGTACGGGTCCTATGGCTACACCTTC,CASSPPGTGYGSYGYTF
hyperexpanded,TRBJ1-2,TRBV2,-,TGTGCCAGCAGTGAAACAGGTATTGGAAACTATGGCTACACCTTC,CASSETGIGNYGYTF
-,TRBJ1-2,TRBV9,-,TGTGCCAGCAGCGCCGCAGGGGACCTTGGCTACACCTTC,CASSAAGDLGYTF
-,TRBJ1-1,TRBV28,-,TGTGCCAGCAGTTTTTTGGAGGCTGCTTTCTTT,CASSFLEAAFF
-,TRBJ2-6,TRBV2,TRBD1,TGTGCCAGCAGTGCTCAGGGGGCGCGAGGTGGGGCCAACGTCCTGACTTTC,CASSAQGARGGANVLTF
-,TRBJ1-6,TRBV27,-,TGTGCCAGCAGTTTATGGGGGGCAGGGGATTCACCCCTCCACTTT,CASSLWGAGDSPLHF
-,TRBJ1-4,TRBV7-9,-,TGTGCCAGCAGCCGCCACGGGACGGTCGATGAAAAACTGTTTTTT,CASSRHGTVDEKLFF
once,TRBJ1-1,TRBV7-2,-,TGTGCCAGCAGCTCGACATCGATGAACACTGAAGCTTTCTTT,CASSSTSMNTEAFF
few,TRBJ1-5,TRBV18,-,TGTGCCAGCTCACCGAACAGGGCCCCGGCTCAGCCCCAGCATTTT,CASSPNRAPAQPQHF
-,TRBJ1-1,TRBV30,-,TGTGCCTGGAGTGATCCACAAGAAGCTTTCTTT,CAWSDPQEAFF
-,TRBJ1-3,TRBV18,-,TGTGCCAGCTCCCCGGACACGAGCTCTGGAAACACCATATATTTT,CASSPDTSSGNTIYF
-,TRBJ2-3,TRBV13,TRBD2,TGTGCCAGCAGTCTAATTTCGGGACTAGTAGGGACAGATACGCAGTATTTT,CASSLISGLVGTDTQYF
-,TRBJ2-3,TRBV11-2,-,TGTGCCAGCAGCCCTAGGAGGGGTGGGGCCGCCATCGTAGATACGCAGTATTTT,CASSPRRGGAAIVDTQYF
once,TRBJ2-6,TRBV14,-,TGTGCCAGCAGCCAACGGATGAACTCTGGGGCCAACGTCCTGACTTTC,CASSQRMNSGANVLTF
-,TRBJ1-2,TRBV6-5,TRBD1,TGTGCCAGCAGGGGGACAGGAGGAAATGGCTACACCTTC,CASRGTGGNGYTF
-,TRBJ2-7,TRBV4-1,TRBD2,TGCGCCAGCAGCCAAGGTGGACTAGCGGGAGGCTCCGAGCAGTACTTC,CASSQGGLAGGSEQYF
once,TRBJ2-7,TRBV11-2,-,TGTGCCTGCCGGGCGGTCGGCTCCTACGAGCAGTACTTC,CACRAVGSYEQYF
-,TRBJ1-2,TRBV30,TRBD1,TGTGCCTGGAGTGAAACGTGGGACAGGAACTATGGCTACACCTTC,CAWSETWDRNYGYTF
-,TRBJ2-7,TRBV9,-,TGTGCCAGCAGCGTGGGGACCAACCCCTCCTACGAGCAGTACTTC,CASSVGTNPSYEQYF
-,TRBJ2-5,TRBV7-2,-,TGTGCCAGCACCCGTACTAGCTGGGAGCAGTACTTC,CASTRTSWEQYF
-,TRBJ1-2,TRBV6-1,-,TGTGCCAGCAGCCCCGGAGACGGCTATGGCTACACCTTC,CASSPGDGYGYTF
-,TRBJ1-1,TRBV29-1,-,TGCAGCTCGGGGTTCGGATACACTGAAGCTTTCTTT,CSSGFGYTEAFF
-,TRBJ1-1,TRBV11-3,TRBD1,TGTGCCAGCAGCTCCGGACAGGGAAAGAGAGGGAACACTGAAGCTTTCTTT,CASSSGQGKRGNTEAFF
-,TRBJ1-2,TRBV27,TRBD1,TGTGCCAGCAGTTTGGGACAGGGACTAAACTATGGCTACACCTTC,CASSLGQGLNYGYTF
-,TRBJ2-3,TRBV6-1,TRBD2,TGTGCCAGCAGTGAAAGGAGACTCGGGAGGAAGCTGGAGTACACAGATACGCAGTATTTT,CASSERRLGRKLEYTDTQYF
-,TRBJ2-7,TRBV2,-,TGTGCCAGCAGTGAAGCGCTTTCCGGGGGGCCCTACGAGCAGTACTTC,CASSEALSGGPYEQYF
few,TRBJ2-1,TRBV27,TRBD1,TGTGCCAGCAGTTACAACAGGGGGCGAGGGAATGAGCAGTTCTTC,CASSYNRGRGNEQFF
-,TRBJ1-5,TRBV6-1,-,TGTGCCAGCACACAGGTGGGAGGCAATCAGCCCCAGCATTTT,CASTQVGGNQPQHF
-,TRBJ1-5,TRBV19,-,TGTGCCAGTAGAGGAACGAGCTATCAGCCCCAGCATTTT,CASRGTSYQPQHF
-,TRBJ2-1,TRBV11-2,TRBD1,TGTGCCAGCAGCAAACACAGGGGGTCTGAGCAGTTCTTC,CASSKHRGSEQFF
once,TRBJ1-5,TRBV12-5,-,TGTGCTAGTGGTTTGATAAAGTCCACCATGGATCAGCCCCAGCATTTT,CASGLIKSTMDQPQHF
-,TRBJ1-1,TRBV5-1,-,TGCGCCAGCAGCTTGGAGAGTGAAGCTTTCTTT,CASSLESEAFF
once,TRBJ2-1,TRBV5-1,TRBD2,TGCGCCAGCAGCCTCGATCTGCCCCGGAGGGGACTAGCGACTTACAATGAGCAGTTCTTC,CASSLDLPRRGLATYNEQFF
-,TRBJ1-1,TRBV5-4,TRBD1,TGTGCCAGCAGCCGGACAGGGCAGACGAACACTGAAGCTTTCTTT,CASSRTGQTNTEAFF
-,TRBJ1-1,TRBV28,-,TGTGCCAGCAGTTGGAAAAACACTGAAGCTTTCTTT,CASSWKNTEAFF
-,TRBJ1-4,TRBV19,TRBD1,TGTGCCAGTAGCCCGACAGGGACTAATGAAAAACTGTTTTTT,CASSPTGTNEKLFF
-,TRBJ2-1,TRBV11-3,-,TGTGCCAGCAGCCTGTCTAGGGGTGAGCAGTTCTTC,CASSLSRGEQFF